The rows below give T cell receptor beta chains drawn from one sample of a study of blood T cell repertoires in COVID-19. Some clones are missing from TCRdb's copy, which holds only in-frame ones; the method was immunoSEQ multiplex PCR. The sample gives 150,000 to 200,000 clones, approximately 86% of which show up once; 6.9% is in the top ten. Sequenced input: peripheral blood. The receptors were gathered from a man older than 75 with COVID-19, enrolled during active disease. The CDR3 runs from the conserved cysteine through the conserved F or W. The order of the fields is D gene, J gene, clone size, V gene, CDR3 DNA, CDR3 protein. A D gene is named only where the DNA matches it firmly. A clone size is listed for some rows: how often the clone was seen (once, few, many), or a class if it is expanded.

TRBD1,TRBJ1-1,-,TRBV2,TGTGCCAGCAGTGAAACAGGGGGCGAGACTGAAGCTTTCTTT,CASSETGGETEAFF
TRBD1,TRBJ1-2,-,TRBV5-4,TGTGCCAGCAGCTTGAGGACAGGGGGCGACTATGGCTACACCTTC,CASSLRTGGDYGYTF
TRBD1,TRBJ2-3,few,TRBV29-1,TGCAGCGTTCAACATCAGGGGGCCACCGCCACCAGCACAGATACGCAGTATTTT,CSVQHQGATATSTDTQYF
TRBD1,TRBJ1-1,-,TRBV14,TGTGCCAGCAGCCTTATTATGGGACAGAAAGCTTTCTTT,CASSLIMGQKAFF
-,TRBJ2-1,-,TRBV4-1,TGCGCCAGCAGCCACTATGGTGAGCAGTTCTTC,CASSHYGEQFF
-,TRBJ1-2,-,TRBV9,TGTGCCAGCAGCGTATCCCAGGGGGGCTACACCTTC,CASSVSQGGYTF
-,TRBJ2-7,few,TRBV18,TGTGCCAGCTCACCAAGGACGGGGGAGGACGAGCAGTACTTC,CASSPRTGEDEQYF
-,TRBJ2-7,-,TRBV6-5,TGTGCCAGCCAAGCAGGGGTTCTTACCCACGAGCAGTACTTC,CASQAGVLTHEQYF
-,TRBJ1-2,-,TRBV18,TGTGCCAGCTCACAACAGAATTATGGCTACACCTTC,CASSQQNYGYTF
-,TRBJ1-4,-,TRBV5-1,TGCGCCAGCAGCCCCAACTATGAAAAACTGTTTTTT,CASSPNYEKLFF
TRBD2,TRBJ2-3,-,TRBV5-1,TGCGCCAGCAAGAGGAGAGTAGCGGGGGGGCTAGTAGATACGCAGTATTTT,CASKRRVAGGLVDTQYF
TRBD1,TRBJ1-2,-,TRBV25-1,TGTGCCAGCGGTCGGACAGGCGACAACTATGGCTACACCTTC,CASGRTGDNYGYTF
TRBD2,TRBJ2-2,-,TRBV7-3,TGTGCCAGCACCCCGGGGGGATCGGGCACCGGGGAGCTGTTTTTT,CASTPGGSGTGELFF
-,TRBJ1-4,once,TRBV2,TGTGCCAGCAGTGTAGTCAGGGCCGAAGAAAAACTGTTTTTT,CASSVVRAEEKLFF
-,TRBJ1-5,few,TRBV9,TGTGCCAGCAGCCCTGCGGGGGGTGATCAGCCCCAGCATTTT,CASSPAGGDQPQHF
-,TRBJ2-5,medium-sized,TRBV29-1,TGCAGCGTTGAATCGGGGCAGGGGTCTTACGAGACCCAGTACTTC,CSVESGQGSYETQYF
-,TRBJ1-1,few,TRBV9,TGTGCCAGCAGCGTAGGCCCTGACTTGAACACTGAAGCTTTCTTT,CASSVGPDLNTEAFF
TRBD1,TRBJ2-1,-,TRBV10-1,TGCGCCAGCAGTCGTCCCGGGACAGGGATCGATGAGCAGTTCTTC,CASSRPGTGIDEQFF
-,TRBJ1-5,few,TRBV19,TGTGCCAGTAGTACCGGACTCCATCAGCCCCAGCATTTT,CASSTGLHQPQHF
-,TRBJ2-5,-,TRBV5-1,TGCGCCAGCAGCATCGGTGATGCCGGGACAAGGATCGAGACCCAGTACTTC,CASSIGDAGTRIETQYF